These T cell receptor beta chains were read from a single sample in a study of shared clonotypes between healthy human individuals. TCRdb's copy holds only in-frame clones and misses some; the assay was immunoSEQ multiplex PCR. Of 2 million or so clones in the sample, about 94% were seen once. Source material: naive CD8+ T cells sorted from blood. All receptors come from a young man in good health. Each CDR3 is given with its conserved first and last residue. Each record gives: V gene, J gene, D gene, clone size, CDR3 DNA, CDR3 protein. The D gene is left open where the match is weak. The size entry is marked missing in some rows and otherwise reads once, few, many or a size class.

V: TRBV11-1; J: TRBJ2-2; D: TRBD2; size: .; DNA: TGTGCCAGCAGCTTAGCCCCCGGGGGGATGGACACCGGGGAGCTGTTTTTT; CDR3: CASSLAPGGMDTGELFF
V: TRBV9; J: TRBJ2-3; D: TRBD2; size: .; DNA: TGTGCCAGCAGCGACCTCCATAGCGGGGATAGCACAGATACGCAGTATTTT; CDR3: CASSDLHSGDSTDTQYF
V: TRBV10-3; J: TRBJ2-7; D: .; size: .; DNA: TGTGCCATCGGGGCCATGAGCTCCTACGAGCAGTACTTC; CDR3: CAIGAMSSYEQYF
V: TRBV9; J: TRBJ2-7; D: .; size: .; DNA: TGTGCCAGCAGCGAGGGATCGACTAGCTCCTACGAGCAGTACTTC; CDR3: CASSEGSTSSYEQYF
V: TRBV10-2; J: TRBJ2-2; D: .; size: .; DNA: TGCGCCAGCAGTGAACAGGGCAGGCTGTTTTTT; CDR3: CASSEQGRLFF
V: TRBV27; J: TRBJ2-7; D: .; size: .; DNA: TGTGCCAGCAGTTCGAAGAGACTGACCTACGAGCAGTACTTC; CDR3: CASSSKRLTYEQYF
V: TRBV9; J: TRBJ2-7; D: .; size: .; DNA: TGTGCCAGCAGCCCCCCAGGGAAGGGTGCGCTCGAGCAGTACTTC; CDR3: CASSPPGKGALEQYF
V: TRBV6-5; J: TRBJ2-1; D: .; size: .; DNA: TGTGCCAGCAGCTTTTTCCGGTTCGGGGATGAGCAGTTCTTC; CDR3: CASSFFRFGDEQFF
V: TRBV7-9; J: TRBJ1-1; D: TRBD1; size: .; DNA: TGTGCCAGCAGCTTAGCTGGCAGGGGGTTCACTGAAGCTTTCTTT; CDR3: CASSLAGRGFTEAFF
V: TRBV15; J: TRBJ2-7; D: .; size: .; DNA: TGTGCCACCAGCAGCCTGTTAGGTCCCTACGAGCAGTACTTC; CDR3: CATSSLLGPYEQYF
V: TRBV6-1; J: TRBJ1-5; D: TRBD1; size: .; DNA: TGTGCCAGCAGTGAAGACAGGGGTCCCATAACCATAAGCAATCAGCCCCAGCATTTT; CDR3: CASSEDRGPITISNQPQHF
V: TRBV7-9; J: TRBJ1-2; D: .; size: .; DNA: TGTGCCAGCAGCTTCTCCCCCGCCGCAGGGGACTATGGCTACACCTTC; CDR3: CASSFSPAAGDYGYTF
V: TRBV30; J: TRBJ2-7; D: .; size: once; DNA: TGTGCCTGGAGTGCCCCGTGGGGCTCCTCCTACGAGCAGTACTTC; CDR3: CAWSAPWGSSYEQYF
V: TRBV4-1; J: TRBJ1-1; D: .; size: .; DNA: TGCGCCAGCAGCCATGGACCTACAGGGCACTTAGGGAACACTGAAGCTTTCTTT; CDR3: CASSHGPTGHLGNTEAFF
V: TRBV5-4; J: TRBJ1-2; D: .; size: .; DNA: TGTGCCAGCAGCTTGGAACAGCGGTCGAACTATGGCTACACCTTC; CDR3: CASSLEQRSNYGYTF
V: TRBV2; J: TRBJ2-1; D: TRBD2; size: .; DNA: TGTGCCAGCAGTGAAAGGGGTAGCGGGAGGGACAATGAGCAGTTCTTC; CDR3: CASSERGSGRDNEQFF
V: TRBV30; J: TRBJ2-7; D: TRBD1; size: .; DNA: TGTGCCTGGAGTGGGACAGGGACATACTACGAGCAGTACTTC; CDR3: CAWSGTGTYYEQYF
V: TRBV21-1; J: TRBJ1-5; D: .; size: .; DNA: TGTGCCAGCAGCAAAAACGAGACAGGGGGCAATCAGCCCCAGCATTTT; CDR3: CASSKNETGGNQPQHF
V: TRBV28; J: TRBJ1-2; D: .; size: once; DNA: TGTGCCAGCAGTTTCCCCGAAGGGGTTGAAGTCTTCGATGGCTACACCTTC; CDR3: CASSFPEGVEVFDGYTF
V: TRBV19; J: TRBJ1-2; D: .; size: .; DNA: TGTGCCAGTAGTATGGACCCCGGGAGATTGAATGGCTACACCTTC; CDR3: CASSMDPGRLNGYTF
V: TRBV2; J: TRBJ2-2; D: .; size: .; DNA: TGTGCCAGCAGTGACTACCTTGGCGGGGAGCTGTTTTTT; CDR3: CASSDYLGGELFF
V: TRBV5-5; J: TRBJ1-1; D: .; size: .; DNA: TGTGCCAGCAGCGCATCTGGGAACACTGAAGCTTTCTTT; CDR3: CASSASGNTEAFF
V: TRBV11-2; J: TRBJ1-2; D: .; size: .; DNA: TGTGCCAGCAGTGGTGGGGGCGCCTATGGCTACACCTTC; CDR3: CASSGGGAYGYTF
V: TRBV5-8; J: TRBJ2-7; D: .; size: .; DNA: TGTGCCAGCAGCTTAGAGAGTGGGAGCTCCTACGAGCAGTACTTC; CDR3: CASSLESGSSYEQYF